These T cell receptor beta chains were read from a single sample in a study of blood T cell repertoires in COVID-19. Produced via immunoSEQ multiplex PCR; TCRdb's table is partial and in-frame only. This sample has over 30,000 clones, with 90% found just once. Sequencing was done on a sample of peripheral blood. The source is a human donor in a cohort sampled during active COVID-19. Both conserved end residues are part of each CDR3. The D gene is left open where the match is weak. Where a row states a size, it is once, few, many or the class of an expanded clone; other rows omit it.

v_call	d_call	j_call	clone_size	cdr3_nt	cdr3_aa
TRBV6-2/TRBV6-3	.	TRBJ2-7	.	TGTGCCAGCAGTTACGACACCTACGAGCAGTACTTC	CASSYDTYEQYF
TRBV7-9	TRBD2	TRBJ2-1	.	TGTGCCAGCAGCCCTAGCGGGAGGCCTGAAAATGAGCAGTTCTTC	CASSPSGRPENEQFF
TRBV7-9	TRBD2	TRBJ2-1	.	TGTGCCAGCAGCTCGCGGACTAGCGGTGATGAGCAGTTCTTC	CASSSRTSGDEQFF
TRBV7-3	TRBD1	TRBJ2-1	once	TGTGCCAGCAGCTGGGGACAGGGATCCTACAATGAGCAGTTCTTC	CASSWGQGSYNEQFF
TRBV5-1	.	TRBJ2-1	.	TGCGCCAGCAGCTCTTCTTCGGGGTTCTACAATGAGCAGTTCTTC	CASSSSSGFYNEQFF
TRBV11-3	TRBD2	TRBJ2-5	.	TGTGCCAGCAGCCCGGGACTAGCGGGAGCGGAGGAAGAGACCCAGTACTTC	CASSPGLAGAEEETQYF
TRBV6-2/TRBV6-3	TRBD2	TRBJ2-1	.	TGTGCCAGCAGTTACTTCGGGGTCGGATCGACTAGCCCCAGCTCCTACAATGAGCAGTTCTTC	CASSYFGVGSTSPSSYNEQFF
TRBV2	.	TRBJ1-3	few	TGTGCCAGCAGTGGTTCAGTCTCTGGAAACACCATATATTTT	CASSGSVSGNTIYF
TRBV15	.	TRBJ1-5	few	TGTGCCACCAGCCAGGACAGTAGCAATCAGCCCCAGCATTTT	CATSQDSSNQPQHF
TRBV7-2	TRBD2	TRBJ2-3	.	TGTGCCAGCAGCGTTATTAGCGGGAGCACAGATACGCAGTATTTT	CASSVISGSTDTQYF
TRBV15	.	TRBJ1-5	.	TGTGCCACCAGCAGAGCCAGGGGAGGCAATCAGCCCCAGCATTTT	CATSRARGGNQPQHF
TRBV27	.	TRBJ2-7	.	TGTGCCAGCAGTTTACTGGCGGGGGCGTACGAGCAGTACTTC	CASSLLAGAYEQYF
TRBV13	.	TRBJ2-3	.	TGTGCCAGCAGCCCAGACCCGCGCGCTGGAGGAGATACGCAGTATTTT	CASSPDPRAGGDTQYF
TRBV9	.	TRBJ2-1	once	TGTGCCAGCAGCGTGACTAGCAATGAGCAGTTCTTC	CASSVTSNEQFF
TRBV4-3	TRBD1	TRBJ1-6	.	TGCGCCAGCAGCCCTGAGCCCCCGGGACAGGGGTACTCACCCCTCCACTTT	CASSPEPPGQGYSPLHF
TRBV20-1	TRBD1	TRBJ2-1	.	TGCAGTGCTAGCCGGGACAGCGAGCAGTTCTTC	CSASRDSEQFF
TRBV19	.	TRBJ2-1	.	TGTGCCAGTAGTAGCGGTGCCTACAATGAGCAGTTCTTC	CASSSGAYNEQFF
TRBV6-5	TRBD2	TRBJ2-7	few	TGTGCCAGCAGTTACGCACGAGCGGGAGGGGGCGAGCAGTACTTC	CASSYARAGGGEQYF
TRBV5-1	.	TRBJ2-2	.	TGCGCCAGCAGCGAAATTCAGGGTCCCGGGGAGCTGTTTTTT	CASSEIQGPGELFF
TRBV5-1	.	TRBJ2-4	.	TGCGCCAGCAGCTCGGAGGGACTTAACATTCAGTACTTC	CASSSEGLNIQYF
TRBV6-5	.	TRBJ2-2	.	TGTGCCAGCTCTTCTGGGGCAGGGGACACCGGGGAGCTGTTTTTT	CASSSGAGDTGELFF
TRBV7-3	.	TRBJ2-5	.	TGTGCCAGCAGCAAAAGGACTCAAGAGACCCAGTACTTC	CASSKRTQETQYF
TRBV19	.	TRBJ2-7	.	TGTGCCAGTAGTCTCGACTACAGGGCACGGTCCTACGAGCAGTACTTC	CASSLDYRARSYEQYF
TRBV19	.	TRBJ1-1	once	TGTGCCAGCTATAGTGGGAACACTGAAGCTTTCTTT	CASYSGNTEAFF
TRBV7-3	TRBD1	TRBJ2-3	.	TGTGCCAGCAGCTTAAACCGGGACAGGCAGTATTTT	CASSLNRDRQYF
TRBV6-6	.	TRBJ2-4	.	TGTGCCAGCACCCTTGGTAGAGCCAAAAACATTCAGTACTTC	CASTLGRAKNIQYF
TRBV7-9	.	TRBJ2-7	.	TGTGCCAGCAGCTTAGCGATGTCGCTAGCATTCGGCTACGAGCAGTACTTC	CASSLAMSLAFGYEQYF